This T cell receptor beta chain was sequenced in a study of CD8+CD57+ T cells in acquired aplastic anemia. Study details: When averaged, DNA from sorted CD4+ and CD8+ cells came to approximately 3 ug. Healthy-donor CD4+ cells averaged roughly 10.8 million reads. Study-level results: Researchers report that about 28 CD8+ CDR3 sequences appeared in both patients and controls. Levels of CD8+ Simpson's diversity were not significantly distinct in patients versus controls.

Notes on this clonotype: Its antigen is unknown.

Investigators profiled TCR beta VDJ and CDR3 from genomic DNA template. TCRdb fed the reads into MiXCR, producing one record per CDR3 protein. The repertoire consists of 35,000 to 45,000 distinct CDR3 sequences, with about two thirds occurring once and the leading ten covering about a quarter. The CDR3 has 14 amino acids. The germline V and J ends were trimmed by 5 bases and 9 bases, with 14 bases remaining between them. Germline lookup yields CDR1 SGHTA and CDR2 FQGNSA. Sequences were obtained from sorted CD4+, CD8+, or CD8+CD57+ T cells (not recorded which) from PBMCs. The clonotype was recovered from a human donor in good health, serving as a control. The V and J genes are TRBV7-2 and TRBJ1-6, with D unclear. The CDR3 bases are TGTGCCAGCAGCCCGTCGTCTCGGAGTTCACCCCTCCACTTT. Translation gives CASSPSSRSSPLHF.